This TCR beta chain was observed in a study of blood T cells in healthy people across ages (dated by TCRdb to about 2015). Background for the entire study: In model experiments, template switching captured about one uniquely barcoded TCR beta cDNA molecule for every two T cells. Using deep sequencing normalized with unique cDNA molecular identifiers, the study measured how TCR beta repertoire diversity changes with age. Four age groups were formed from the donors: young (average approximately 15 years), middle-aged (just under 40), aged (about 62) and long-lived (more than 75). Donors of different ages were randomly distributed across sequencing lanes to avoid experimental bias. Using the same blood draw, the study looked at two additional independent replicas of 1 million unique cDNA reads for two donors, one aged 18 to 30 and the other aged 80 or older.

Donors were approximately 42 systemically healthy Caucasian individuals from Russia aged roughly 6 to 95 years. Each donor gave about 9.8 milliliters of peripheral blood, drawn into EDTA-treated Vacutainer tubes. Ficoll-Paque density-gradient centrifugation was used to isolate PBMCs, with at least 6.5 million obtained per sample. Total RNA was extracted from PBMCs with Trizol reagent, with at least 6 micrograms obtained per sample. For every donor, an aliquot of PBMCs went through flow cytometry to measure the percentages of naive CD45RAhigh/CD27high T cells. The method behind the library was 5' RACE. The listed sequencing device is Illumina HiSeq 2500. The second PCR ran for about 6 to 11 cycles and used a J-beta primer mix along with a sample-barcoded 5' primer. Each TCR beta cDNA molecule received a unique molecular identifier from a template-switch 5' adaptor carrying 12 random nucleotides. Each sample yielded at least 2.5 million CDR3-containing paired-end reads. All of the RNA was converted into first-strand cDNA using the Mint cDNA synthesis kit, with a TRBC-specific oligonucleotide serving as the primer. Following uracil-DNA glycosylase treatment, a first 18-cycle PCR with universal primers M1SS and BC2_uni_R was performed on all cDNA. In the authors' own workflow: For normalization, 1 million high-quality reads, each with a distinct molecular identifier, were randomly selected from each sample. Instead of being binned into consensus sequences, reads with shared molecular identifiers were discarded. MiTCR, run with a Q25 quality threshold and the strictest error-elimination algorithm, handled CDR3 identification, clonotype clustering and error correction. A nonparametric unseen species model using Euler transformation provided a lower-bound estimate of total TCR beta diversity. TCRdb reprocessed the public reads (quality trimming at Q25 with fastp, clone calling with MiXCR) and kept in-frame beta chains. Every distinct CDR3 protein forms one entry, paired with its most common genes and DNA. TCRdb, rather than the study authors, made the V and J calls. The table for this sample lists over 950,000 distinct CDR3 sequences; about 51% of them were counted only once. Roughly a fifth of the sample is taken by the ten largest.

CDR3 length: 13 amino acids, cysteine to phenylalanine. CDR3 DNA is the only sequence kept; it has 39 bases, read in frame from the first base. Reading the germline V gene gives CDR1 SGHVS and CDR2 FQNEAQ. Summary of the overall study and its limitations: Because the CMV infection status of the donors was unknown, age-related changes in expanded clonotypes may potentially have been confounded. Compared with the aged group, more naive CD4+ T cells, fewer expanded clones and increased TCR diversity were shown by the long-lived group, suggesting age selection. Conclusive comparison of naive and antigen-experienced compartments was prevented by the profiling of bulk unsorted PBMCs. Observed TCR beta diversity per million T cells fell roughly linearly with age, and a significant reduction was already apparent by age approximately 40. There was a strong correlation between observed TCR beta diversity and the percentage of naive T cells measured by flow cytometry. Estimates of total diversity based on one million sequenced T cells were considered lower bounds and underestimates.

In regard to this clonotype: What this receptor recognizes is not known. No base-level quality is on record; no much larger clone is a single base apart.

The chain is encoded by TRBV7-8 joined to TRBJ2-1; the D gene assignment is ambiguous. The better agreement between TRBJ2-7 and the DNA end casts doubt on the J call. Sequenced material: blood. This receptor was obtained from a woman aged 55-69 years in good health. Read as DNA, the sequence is TGTGCCAGCAGCCTAGGGATGTGGTGGGAGCAGTACTTC. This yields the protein CASSLGMWWEQYF.